The rows below give T cell receptor beta chains drawn from one sample of a study of technical replicates of blood from a handful of donors. Data came from immunoSEQ multiplex PCR; TCRdb stores just in-frame clones and leaves some out. The table includes fewer than 90,000 clones, roughly 93% detected once. The sequenced material came from T cells isolated from PBMCs. These receptors originate from a human donor in good health. Each CDR3 is given with its conserved first and last residue. The D gene is left open where the match is weak. Some rows mark clone size as missing; the rest say once, few, many or name a class of expanded clone.

V gene: TRBV5-8; clone size: NA; D gene: NA; J gene: TRBJ2-3; CDR3 protein: CALLLAGVLTQYF; CDR3 DNA: TGTGCCCTCTTGCTGGCAGGGGTTTTAACGCAGTATTTT
V gene: TRBV5-8; clone size: once; D gene: TRBD1; J gene: TRBJ1-2; CDR3 protein: CASSDRDRGPNYGYTF; CDR3 DNA: TGTGCCAGCAGCGACCGGGACAGGGGGCCTAACTATGGCTACACCTTC
V gene: TRBV10-1; clone size: few; D gene: NA; J gene: TRBJ1-5; CDR3 protein: CASSELQGMQPQHF; CDR3 DNA: TGCGCCAGCAGTGAGTTACAGGGAATGCAGCCCCAGCATTTT
V gene: TRBV4-1; clone size: NA; D gene: NA; J gene: TRBJ2-1; CDR3 protein: CASSQEGAYNEQFF; CDR3 DNA: TGCGCCAGCAGCCAAGAGGGGGCATATAATGAGCAGTTCTTC
V gene: TRBV6-5; clone size: NA; D gene: TRBD1; J gene: TRBJ1-2; CDR3 protein: CASSFGYTGDSTF; CDR3 DNA: TGTGCCAGCAGTTTTGGTTACACAGGGGATAGCACCTTC
V gene: TRBV2; clone size: once; D gene: NA; J gene: TRBJ2-3; CDR3 protein: CASSVRGTTDTQYF; CDR3 DNA: TGTGCCAGCAGTGTAAGGGGGACCACAGATACGCAGTATTTT
V gene: TRBV5-4; clone size: NA; D gene: NA; J gene: TRBJ2-2; CDR3 protein: CASSLGGPPNTGELFF; CDR3 DNA: TGTGCCAGCAGCTTGGGCGGGCCACCGAACACCGGGGAGCTGTTTTTT
V gene: TRBV7-9; clone size: NA; D gene: TRBD1; J gene: TRBJ1-1; CDR3 protein: CASSLRDSENTEAFF; CDR3 DNA: TGTGCCAGCAGCCTCCGGGACAGCGAGAACACTGAAGCTTTCTTT
V gene: TRBV5-6; clone size: NA; D gene: TRBD1; J gene: TRBJ1-2; CDR3 protein: CASSYRQGTYGYTF; CDR3 DNA: TGTGCCAGCAGCTACCGACAGGGGACCTATGGCTACACCTTC
V gene: TRBV27; clone size: NA; D gene: NA; J gene: TRBJ2-7; CDR3 protein: CASSLSATTYYEQYF; CDR3 DNA: TGTGCCAGCAGTTTATCGGCGACAACTTATTACGAGCAGTACTTC
V gene: TRBV14; clone size: NA; D gene: NA; J gene: TRBJ1-5; CDR3 protein: CASSPSSDQPQHF; CDR3 DNA: TGTGCCAGCAGCCCCAGTAGCGATCAGCCCCAGCATTTT
V gene: TRBV6-1; clone size: NA; D gene: NA; J gene: TRBJ2-7; CDR3 protein: CASSEAWSGYEQYF; CDR3 DNA: TGTGCCAGCAGTGAAGCCTGGTCCGGCTACGAGCAGTACTTC
V gene: TRBV2; clone size: NA; D gene: TRBD2; J gene: TRBJ2-3; CDR3 protein: CASSSGRWSDTQYF; CDR3 DNA: TGTGCCAGCAGTAGCGGGAGATGGTCAGATACGCAGTATTTT
V gene: TRBV4-3; clone size: NA; D gene: TRBD1; J gene: TRBJ1-2; CDR3 protein: CASSLLTGTVQGYTF; CDR3 DNA: TGCGCCAGCAGCCTCTTAACCGGGACAGTGCAAGGCTACACCTTC
V gene: TRBV19; clone size: NA; D gene: NA; J gene: TRBJ1-5; CDR3 protein: CASSIVLLSNQPQHF; CDR3 DNA: TGTGCCAGTAGTATAGTCCTACTTAGCAATCAGCCCCAGCATTTT
V gene: TRBV6-5; clone size: NA; D gene: NA; J gene: TRBJ1-1; CDR3 protein: CASSYSGGGTEAFF; CDR3 DNA: TGTGCCAGCAGTTACTCGGGAGGGGGCACTGAAGCTTTCTTT
V gene: TRBV7-9; clone size: NA; D gene: NA; J gene: TRBJ1-4; CDR3 protein: CASSLHQKLFF; CDR3 DNA: TGTGCCAGCAGCTTACATCAAAAACTGTTTTTT
V gene: TRBV5-6; clone size: NA; D gene: NA; J gene: TRBJ2-5; CDR3 protein: CASTTGLQETQYF; CDR3 DNA: TGTGCCAGCACCACAGGGCTCCAAGAGACCCAGTACTTC
V gene: TRBV5-1; clone size: NA; D gene: TRBD2; J gene: TRBJ2-7; CDR3 protein: CASSLAELAGELSYEQYF; CDR3 DNA: TGCGCCAGCAGCTTGGCGGAGCTAGCGGGAGAGCTAAGCTACGAGCAGTACTTC
V gene: TRBV7-7; clone size: NA; D gene: TRBD2; J gene: TRBJ2-7; CDR3 protein: CASSLSGSIDEQYF; CDR3 DNA: TGTGCTAGCAGCTTAAGCGGGAGTATTGACGAGCAGTACTTC
V gene: TRBV4-1; clone size: NA; D gene: NA; J gene: TRBJ2-7; CDR3 protein: CASSLPSYEQYF; CDR3 DNA: TGCGCCAGCAGCCTCCCTTCCTACGAGCAGTACTTC